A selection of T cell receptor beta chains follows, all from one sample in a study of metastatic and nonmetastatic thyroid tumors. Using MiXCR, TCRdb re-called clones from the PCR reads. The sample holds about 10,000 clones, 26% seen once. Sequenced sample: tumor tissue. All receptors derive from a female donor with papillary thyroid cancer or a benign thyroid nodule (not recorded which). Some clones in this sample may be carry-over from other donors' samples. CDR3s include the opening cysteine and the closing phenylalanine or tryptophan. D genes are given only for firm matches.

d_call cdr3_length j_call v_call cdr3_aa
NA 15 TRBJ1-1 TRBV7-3 CASSLNPGTGTEAFF
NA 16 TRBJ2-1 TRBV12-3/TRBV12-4 CASSPGPPASYNGQLF
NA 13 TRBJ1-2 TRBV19 CASSMGFGWGYTF
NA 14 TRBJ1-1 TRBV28 CASSLRRENTEAFF
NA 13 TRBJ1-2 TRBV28 CASSAVLPYGYTF
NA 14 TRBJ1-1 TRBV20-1 CSASPSGLWTEAFF
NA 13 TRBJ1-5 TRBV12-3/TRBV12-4 CASSPRGNQPQHF
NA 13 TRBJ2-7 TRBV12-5 CASGRTSFDEQYF
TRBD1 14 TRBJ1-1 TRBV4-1 CASRSQGALTEAFF
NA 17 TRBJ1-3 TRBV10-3 CAISAVGGGRSGNTIYF
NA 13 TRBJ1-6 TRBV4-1 CASSQEGYSPLHF
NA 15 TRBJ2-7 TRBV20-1 CSARDPDISSYEQYF
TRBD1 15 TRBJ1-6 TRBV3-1 CASSPTGTGNSPLHF
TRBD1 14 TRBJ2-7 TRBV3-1 CASSSTGGPYEQYF
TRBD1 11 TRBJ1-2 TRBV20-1 CRGDRENGYTF
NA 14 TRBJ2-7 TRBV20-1 CSASAPTATYEQYF
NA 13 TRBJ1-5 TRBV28 CASSADRNQPQHF
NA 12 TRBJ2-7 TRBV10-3 CAIRQDLYEQYF
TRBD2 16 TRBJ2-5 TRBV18 CASSPAIAGGQETQYF
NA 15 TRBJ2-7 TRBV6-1 CASRTGRLPRVEQYF
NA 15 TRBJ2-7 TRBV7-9 CASSPGKTPTYEQYF
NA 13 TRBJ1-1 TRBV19 CASNLQGKAEAFF
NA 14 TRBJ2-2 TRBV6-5 CAISYGSNTGELFF
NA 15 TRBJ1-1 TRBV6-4 CASRRSHTSNTEAFF
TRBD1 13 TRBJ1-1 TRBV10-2 CASSGQGAAEAFF
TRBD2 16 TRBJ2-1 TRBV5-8 CASSLFVGGPFNEQFF
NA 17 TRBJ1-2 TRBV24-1 CATSDLPADSRVYGYTF
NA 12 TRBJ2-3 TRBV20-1 CSASGSLDTQYF
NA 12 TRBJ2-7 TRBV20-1 CSAPWLAYEQYF
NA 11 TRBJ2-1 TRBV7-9 CASSLKDEQFF
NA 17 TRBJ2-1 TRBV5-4 CASSLGWGRFGYNGQFF
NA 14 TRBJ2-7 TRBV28 CASSVWTTSYEQYF
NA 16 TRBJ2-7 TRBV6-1 CASSAPTRGIAYEQYF
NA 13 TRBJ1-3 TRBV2 CASSDNSGNTIYF
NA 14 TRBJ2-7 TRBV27 CASRVTVHSYEQYF
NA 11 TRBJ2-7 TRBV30 CAYLGVREQYF
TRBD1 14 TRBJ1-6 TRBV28 CASSSGQENSPLHF
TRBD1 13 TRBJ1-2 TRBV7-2 CASSPGQGEGYTF
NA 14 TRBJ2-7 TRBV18 CASSLGYGGSEQYF